This T cell receptor (beta chain) derives from a study of blood T cell repertoires in COVID-19. About the research overall: The cDNA or gDNA used as material had been derived from T cells, B-cell-depleted T cells, or PBMCs.

Per the germline V gene, CDR1 is MGHRA and CDR2 is YSYEKL. The CDR3 has 14 residues. V lost 6 bases to trimming and J lost 0 bases; unmatched junction nucleotides: 4. Recruited during active infection, patients (from Seattle) were subsequently followed longitudinally. Data came from immunoSEQ multiplex PCR; TCRdb stores just in-frame clones and leaves some out. The sample lists fewer than 350,000 clones, less than 90% occurring once. The V call is TRBV4-1, the J call TRBJ2-7, with TRBD1 matching over 8 bases. This clonotype was obtained from a woman under 40 with COVID-19, enrolled during active disease. The sequenced sample consisted of peripheral blood. CDR3 in DNA: TGCGCCAGCAGGCTAGGACAGGGCTCCTACGAGCAGTACTTC. This gives the protein CASRLGQGSYEQYF.